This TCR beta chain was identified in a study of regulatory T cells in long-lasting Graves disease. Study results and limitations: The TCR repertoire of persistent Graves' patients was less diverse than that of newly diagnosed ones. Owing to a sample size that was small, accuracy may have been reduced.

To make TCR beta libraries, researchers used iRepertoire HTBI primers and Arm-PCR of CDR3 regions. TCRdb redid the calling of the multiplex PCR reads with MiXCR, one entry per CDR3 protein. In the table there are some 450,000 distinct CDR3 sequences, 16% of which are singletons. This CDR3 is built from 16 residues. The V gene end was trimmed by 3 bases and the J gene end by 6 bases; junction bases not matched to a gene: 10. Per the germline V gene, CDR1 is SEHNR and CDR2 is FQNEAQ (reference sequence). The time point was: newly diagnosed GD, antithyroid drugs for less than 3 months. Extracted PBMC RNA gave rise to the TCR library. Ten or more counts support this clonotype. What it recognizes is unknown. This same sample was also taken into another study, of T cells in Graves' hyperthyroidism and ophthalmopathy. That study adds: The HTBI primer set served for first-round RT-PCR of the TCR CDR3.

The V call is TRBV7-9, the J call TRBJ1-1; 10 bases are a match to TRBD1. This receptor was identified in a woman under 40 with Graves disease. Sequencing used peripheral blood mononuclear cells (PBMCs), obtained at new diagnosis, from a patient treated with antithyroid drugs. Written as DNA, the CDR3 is TGTGCCAGCAGCTTTGTGCCAGGACAGGGGGTTCCTGAAGCTTTCTTT. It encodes CASSFVPGQGVPEAFF.